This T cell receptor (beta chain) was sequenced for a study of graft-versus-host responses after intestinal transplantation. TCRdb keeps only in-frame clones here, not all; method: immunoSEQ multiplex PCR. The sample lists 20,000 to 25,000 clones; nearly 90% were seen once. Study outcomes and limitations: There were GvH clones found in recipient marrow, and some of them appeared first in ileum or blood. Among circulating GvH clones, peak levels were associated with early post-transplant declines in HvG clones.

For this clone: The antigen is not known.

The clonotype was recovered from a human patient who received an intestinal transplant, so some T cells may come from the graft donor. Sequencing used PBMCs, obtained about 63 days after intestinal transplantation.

The CDR3 DNA reads as TGTGCCAGCAGCTCACCTCTGACGGACATGAACACTGAAGCTTTCTTT. Protein: CASSSPLTDMNTEAFF. The rearrangement uses TRBV9 and TRBJ1-1, with D tentatively TRBD1 (5 bases). Germline CDR1 is SGDLS and CDR2 is YYNGEE. The V gene lost 4 bases and the J gene lost 0 bases, with 16 bases spanning the gap. This CDR3 has 16 residues.